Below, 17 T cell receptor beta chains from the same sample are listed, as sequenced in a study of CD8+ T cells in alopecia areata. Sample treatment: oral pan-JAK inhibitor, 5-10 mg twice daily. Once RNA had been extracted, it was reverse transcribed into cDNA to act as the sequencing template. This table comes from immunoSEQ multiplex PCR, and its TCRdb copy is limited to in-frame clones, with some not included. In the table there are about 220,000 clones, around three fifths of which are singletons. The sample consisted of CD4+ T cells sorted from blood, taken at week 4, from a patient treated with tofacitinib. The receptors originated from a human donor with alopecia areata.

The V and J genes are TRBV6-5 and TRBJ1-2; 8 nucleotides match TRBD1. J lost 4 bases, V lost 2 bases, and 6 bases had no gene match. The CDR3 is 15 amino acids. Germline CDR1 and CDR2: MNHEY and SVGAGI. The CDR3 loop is CASSYVTGGGYGYTF. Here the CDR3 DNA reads TGTGCCAGCAGTTACGTAACAGGGGGAGGCTATGGCTACACCTTC.

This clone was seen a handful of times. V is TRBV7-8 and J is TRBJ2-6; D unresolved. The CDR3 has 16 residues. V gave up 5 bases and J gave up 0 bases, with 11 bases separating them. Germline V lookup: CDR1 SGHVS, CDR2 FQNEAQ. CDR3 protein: CASSQSQSSGANVLTF. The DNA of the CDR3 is TGTGCCAGCAGCCAAAGCCAGAGCTCTGGGGCCAACGTCCTGACTTTC.

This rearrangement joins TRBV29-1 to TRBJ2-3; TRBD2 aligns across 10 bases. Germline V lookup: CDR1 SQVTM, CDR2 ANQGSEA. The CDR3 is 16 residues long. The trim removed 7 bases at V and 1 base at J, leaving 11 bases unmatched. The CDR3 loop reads CSAELPTSGGTDTQYF. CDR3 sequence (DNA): TGCAGCGCAGAACTCCCAACTAGCGGGGGCACAGATACGCAGTATTTT.

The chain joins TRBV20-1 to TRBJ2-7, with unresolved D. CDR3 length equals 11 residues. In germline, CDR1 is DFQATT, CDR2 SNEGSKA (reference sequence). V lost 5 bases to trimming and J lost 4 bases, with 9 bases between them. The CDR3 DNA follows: TGCAGTGCTCCCAAGACATACGAGCAGTACTTC. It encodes CSAPKTYEQYF.

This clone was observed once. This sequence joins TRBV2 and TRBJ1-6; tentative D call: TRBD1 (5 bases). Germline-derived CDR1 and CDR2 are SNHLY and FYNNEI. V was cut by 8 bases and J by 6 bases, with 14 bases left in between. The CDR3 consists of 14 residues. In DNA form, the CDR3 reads TGTGCCAGCGATCAGGGACGTATTAATTCACCCCTCCACTTT. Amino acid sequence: CASDQGRINSPLHF.

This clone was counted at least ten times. DNA of the CDR3: TGTGCCAGCAGCCCGGACAGGGCCAAGGGGGAGACCCAGTACTTC. Amino acids: CASSPDRAKGETQYF. The genes are TRBV7-3 and TRBJ2-5, with 8 bases that match TRBD1. The CDR3 length is 15 residues. CDR1 and CDR2 (germline): SGHTA, FQGTGA. Losses at the gene ends were 5 bases for V and 5 bases for J; bases not matched to a gene: 10.

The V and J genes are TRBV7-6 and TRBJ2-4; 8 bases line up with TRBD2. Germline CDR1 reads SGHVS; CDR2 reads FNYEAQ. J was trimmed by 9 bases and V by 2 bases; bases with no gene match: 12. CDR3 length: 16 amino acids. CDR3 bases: TGTGCCAGCAGCTTATCCGGGACTAGGAACTCTGGCATTCAGTACTTC. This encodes CASSLSGTRNSGIQYF.

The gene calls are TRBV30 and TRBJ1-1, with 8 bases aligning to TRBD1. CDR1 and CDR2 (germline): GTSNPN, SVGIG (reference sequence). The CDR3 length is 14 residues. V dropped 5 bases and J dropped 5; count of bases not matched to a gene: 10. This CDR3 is CAWDPGQGGTEAFF. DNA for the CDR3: TGTGCCTGGGACCCCGGACAGGGAGGAACTGAAGCTTTCTTT.

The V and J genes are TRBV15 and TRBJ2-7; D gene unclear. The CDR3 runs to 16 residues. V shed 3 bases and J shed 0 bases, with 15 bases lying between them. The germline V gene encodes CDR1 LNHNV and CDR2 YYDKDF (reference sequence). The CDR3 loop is CATSRGWQTNSYEQYF. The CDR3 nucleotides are TGTGCCACCAGCAGGGGCTGGCAGACCAACTCCTACGAGCAGTACTTC.

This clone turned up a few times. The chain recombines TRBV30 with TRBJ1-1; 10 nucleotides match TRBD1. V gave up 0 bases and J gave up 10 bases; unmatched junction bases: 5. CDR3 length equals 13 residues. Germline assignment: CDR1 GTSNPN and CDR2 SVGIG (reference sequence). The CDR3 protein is CAWSVDRGQRAFF. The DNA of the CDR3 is TGTGCCTGGAGTGTCGACAGGGGGCAAAGAGCTTTCTTT.

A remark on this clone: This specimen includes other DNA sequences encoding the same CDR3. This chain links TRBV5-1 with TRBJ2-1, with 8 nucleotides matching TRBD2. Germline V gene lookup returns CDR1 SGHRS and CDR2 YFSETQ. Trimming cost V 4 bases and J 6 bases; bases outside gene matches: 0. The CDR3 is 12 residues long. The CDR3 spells CASSSGSNEQFF. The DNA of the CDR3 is TGCGCCAGCAGCAGCGGGAGCAATGAGCAGTTCTTC.

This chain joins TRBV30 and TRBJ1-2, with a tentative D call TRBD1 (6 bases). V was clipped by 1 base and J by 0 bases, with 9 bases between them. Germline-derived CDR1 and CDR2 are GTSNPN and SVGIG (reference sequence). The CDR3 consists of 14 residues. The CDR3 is CAWSDRAANYGYTF. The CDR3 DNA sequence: TGTGCCTGGAGTGACAGGGCTGCTAACTATGGCTACACCTTC.

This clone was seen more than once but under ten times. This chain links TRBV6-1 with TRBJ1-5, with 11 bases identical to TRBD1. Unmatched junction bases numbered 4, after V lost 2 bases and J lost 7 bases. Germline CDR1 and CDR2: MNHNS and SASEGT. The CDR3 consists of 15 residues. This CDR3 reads CASSEMGTGGQPQHF. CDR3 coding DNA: TGTGCCAGCAGTGAAATGGGGACAGGGGGGCAGCCCCAGCATTTT.

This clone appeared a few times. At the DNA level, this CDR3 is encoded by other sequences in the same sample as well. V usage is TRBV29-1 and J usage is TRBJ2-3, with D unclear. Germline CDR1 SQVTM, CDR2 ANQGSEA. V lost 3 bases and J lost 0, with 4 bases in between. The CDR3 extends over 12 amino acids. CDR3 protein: CSVEVSTDTQYF. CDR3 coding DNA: TGCAGCGTTGAGGTCAGCACAGATACGCAGTATTTT.

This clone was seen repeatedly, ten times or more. Written as DNA, the CDR3 is TGTGCCAGCAGTCTAGGGACAGCTTATTCACCCCTCCACTTT. Amino acid sequence: CASSLGTAYSPLHF. The rearrangement links TRBV27 to TRBJ1-6; 7 bases fit TRBD1. The CDR3 consists of 14 residues. V gave up 5 bases and J gave up 8 bases; unmatched junction bases: 6. The V gene's germline CDR1 is MNHEY and CDR2 SMNVEV (reference sequence).

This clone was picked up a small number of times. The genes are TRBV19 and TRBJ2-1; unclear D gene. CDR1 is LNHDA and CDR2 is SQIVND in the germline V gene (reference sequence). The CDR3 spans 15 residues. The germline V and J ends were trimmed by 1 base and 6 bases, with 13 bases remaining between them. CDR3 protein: CASSIAGAFPNEQFF. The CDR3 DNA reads TGTGCCAGTAGTATAGCTGGAGCGTTCCCCAATGAGCAGTTCTTC.

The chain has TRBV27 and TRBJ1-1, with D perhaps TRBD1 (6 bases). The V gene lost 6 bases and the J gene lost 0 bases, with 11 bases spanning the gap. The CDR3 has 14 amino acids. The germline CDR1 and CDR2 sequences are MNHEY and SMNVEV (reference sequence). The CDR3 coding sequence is TGTGCCAGCAGGGTCCGGGGGCTGAACACTGAAGCTTTCTTT. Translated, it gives CASRVRGLNTEAFF.